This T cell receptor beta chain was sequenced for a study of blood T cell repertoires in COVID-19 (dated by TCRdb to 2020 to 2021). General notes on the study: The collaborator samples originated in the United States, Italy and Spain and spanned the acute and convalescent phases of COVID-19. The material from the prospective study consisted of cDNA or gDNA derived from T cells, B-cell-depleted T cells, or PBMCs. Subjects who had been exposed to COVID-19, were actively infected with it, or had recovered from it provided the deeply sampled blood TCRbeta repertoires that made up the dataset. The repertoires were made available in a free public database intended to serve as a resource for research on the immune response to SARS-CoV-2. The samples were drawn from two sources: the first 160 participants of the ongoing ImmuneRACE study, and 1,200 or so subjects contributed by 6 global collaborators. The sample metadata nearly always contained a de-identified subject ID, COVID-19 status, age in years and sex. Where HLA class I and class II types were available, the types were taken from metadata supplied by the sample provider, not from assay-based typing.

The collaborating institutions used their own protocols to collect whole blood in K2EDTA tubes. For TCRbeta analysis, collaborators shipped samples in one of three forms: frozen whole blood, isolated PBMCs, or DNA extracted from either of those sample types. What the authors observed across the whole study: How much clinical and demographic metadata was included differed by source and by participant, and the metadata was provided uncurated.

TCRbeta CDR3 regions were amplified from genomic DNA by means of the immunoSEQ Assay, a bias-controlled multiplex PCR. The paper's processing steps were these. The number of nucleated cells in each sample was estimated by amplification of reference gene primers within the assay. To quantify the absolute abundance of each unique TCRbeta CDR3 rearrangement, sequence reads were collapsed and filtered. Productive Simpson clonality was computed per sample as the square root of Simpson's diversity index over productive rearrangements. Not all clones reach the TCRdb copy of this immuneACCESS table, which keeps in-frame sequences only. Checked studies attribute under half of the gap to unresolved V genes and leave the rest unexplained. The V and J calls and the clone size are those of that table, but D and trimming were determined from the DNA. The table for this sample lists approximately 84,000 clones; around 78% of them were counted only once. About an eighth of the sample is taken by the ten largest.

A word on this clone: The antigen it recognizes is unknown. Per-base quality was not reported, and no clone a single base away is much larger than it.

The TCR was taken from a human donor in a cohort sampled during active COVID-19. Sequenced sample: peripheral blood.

The nucleotide sequence is given as TGTGCTAGTGGGGGGGACAGTGAGCAGTTCTTC. Its protein is CASGGDSEQFF. The chain couples TRBV12-5 to TRBJ2-1; a stretch of 7 junction bases matches TRBD1. V and J are trimmed by 6 bases and 9 bases, and the gene matches miss 2 bases of the junction. From its cysteine to its phenylalanine, the CDR3 spans 11 amino acids. The entry retains the CDR3 DNA only, 33 bases that are in frame from base 1. The germline V gene yields LGHNT for CDR1 and FRNRAP for CDR2.